Listed below are T cell receptor beta chains from one sample, sequenced in a study of response to subunit inactivated influenza vaccine. TCRdb re-analysed the RT-PCR reads in MiXCR, keeping a single row per CDR3 protein. The sample includes about 500,000 distinct CDR3 sequences, 7.2% of them seen just once. The source was PBMCs from blood, collected less than 25 months after vaccination. These receptors originate from a man aged 45 to 70 who received an inactivated influenza vaccine. Each CDR3 is given with its conserved first and last residue. A D gene is named only where the DNA matches it firmly. Size is stated for part of the rows, as once, few or many counts, or as a class when the clone is expanded.

clone_size,cdr3_length,j_call,d_call,v_call,cdr3_nt,cdr3_aa
few,14,TRBJ1-4,TRBD1,TRBV29-1,TGCAGCGCCTCGGCGGGGACAGGCAATGAAAAACTGTTTTTT,CSASAGTGNEKLFF
few,16,TRBJ2-1,TRBD2,TRBV7-9,TGTGCCAGCAGCTTCCCGACTAGCGGGAGGAGCAATGAGCAGTTCTTC,CASSFPTSGRSNEQFF
many,15,TRBJ2-7,-,TRBV5-5,TGTGCCAGCAGCTTGCAGAGGCAGGGTCTTGACGAGCAGTACTTC,CASSLQRQGLDEQYF
few,14,TRBJ1-3,-,TRBV4-1,TGCGCCAGCAGCCAAGGGTCAATTGGGAACACCATATATTTT,CASSQGSIGNTIYF
-,15,TRBJ2-7,TRBD1,TRBV11-2,TGTGCCAGCAGCTTGGGACAGGGCCCCTATTACGAGCAGTACTTC,CASSLGQGPYYEQYF
-,15,TRBJ1-5,-,TRBV27,TGTGCCAGCAAAACACAGAGTTATAGCAATCAGCCCCAGCATTTT,CASKTQSYSNQPQHF
many,15,TRBJ2-2,-,TRBV5-1,TGCGCCAGCAGCTTGTGGGACCTCGAGTTCGGGGAGCTGTTTTTT,CASSLWDLEFGELFF
-,13,TRBJ2-5,TRBD2,TRBV7-2,TGTGCCAGCACGGTGGGGACTAGTGAAACCCAGTACTTC,CASTVGTSETQYF
few,15,TRBJ2-5,-,TRBV9,TGTGCCAGCAGCGTACAGCCAGGGGCGAGAGAGACCCAGTACTTC,CASSVQPGARETQYF
few,14,TRBJ1-5,-,TRBV20-1,TGCAGTGCTAGGGGGACCCCGTCCGATCAGCCCCAGCATTTT,CSARGTPSDQPQHF
-,15,TRBJ2-5,TRBD2,TRBV7-2,TGTGCCAGCAGCTTTCTAGCGGGGGGCTCGGAGACCCAGTACTTC,CASSFLAGGSETQYF
few,14,TRBJ2-5,-,TRBV7-9,TGTGCCAGCAGCCGACCGGGAATCTCGGAGACCCAGTACTTC,CASSRPGISETQYF
-,15,TRBJ2-6,-,TRBV6-5,TGTGCCAGCAGTTACTCCGGGATTGGGGCCAACGTCCTGACTTTC,CASSYSGIGANVLTF
many,13,TRBJ1-5,-,TRBV20-1,TGCAGTGCTAGTAATGATTACAATCAGCCCCAGCATTTT,CSASNDYNQPQHF
-,14,TRBJ2-7,-,TRBV20-1,TGCAGTGCTCCGACGAATGGACAGAAAAACGAGCAGTACTTC,CSAPTNGQKNEQYF
-,15,TRBJ2-2,-,TRBV5-1,TGCGCCAGCAGCTTGGCTTGGCAAGGCACCGGGGAGCTGTTTTTT,CASSLAWQGTGELFF
-,14,TRBJ2-5,-,TRBV3-1,TGTGCCAGCAGCCACTCAGGCCCAGGGGAGACCCAGTACTTC,CASSHSGPGETQYF
few,11,TRBJ2-7,-,TRBV30,TGTGCCTGGAGCATAAACGGACCGACTCACTTC,CAWSINGPTHF
few,17,TRBJ2-1,-,TRBV3-1,TGTGCCAGCAGCCAAGCCCGTGACTGGACAGCCTTTAATGAGCAGTTCTTC,CASSQARDWTAFNEQFF
many,11,TRBJ2-5,-,TRBV3-1,TGTGCCAGCAGTACGGGAGAGACCCAGTACTTC,CASSTGETQYF
few,12,TRBJ2-1,-,TRBV10-3,TGTGCCATCAGCCTCTATGACAATGAGCAGTTCTTC,CAISLYDNEQFF
-,13,TRBJ1-4,-,TRBV12-3/TRBV12-4,TGTGCCAGCAGTTCTGCGATGGGGCGCTCACTGTTTTTT,CASSSAMGRSLFF
few,14,TRBJ1-1,-,TRBV6-1,TGTGCCAGCAGGACGACAGGAATGAACACTGAAGCTTTCTTT,CASRTTGMNTEAFF
-,14,TRBJ2-1,-,TRBV6-1,TGTGCCAGCAATGCAGGGAAATTAGGCAATGAGCAGTTCTTC,CASNAGKLGNEQFF
-,14,TRBJ2-3,-,TRBV28,TGTGCCAGCAGTTTATCCCTAACCCCAGATACGCAGTATTTT,CASSLSLTPDTQYF
-,14,TRBJ1-1,-,TRBV12-3/TRBV12-4,TGTGCCAGCAGTCCGGGAGGGGAGAACACTGAAGCTTTCTTT,CASSPGGENTEAFF
few,15,TRBJ2-5,TRBD2,TRBV5-1,TGCGCCAGCAGCTTAGGGAGCGGGAACCAAGAGACCCAGTACTTC,CASSLGSGNQETQYF
few,14,TRBJ2-2,-,TRBV5-1,TGCGCCAGCAGCAGGGAAGGAAACACCGGGGAGCTGTTTTTT,CASSREGNTGELFF
few,12,TRBJ2-2,-,TRBV28,TGTGCCACTACACCCTGGGCCGGGGAGCTGTTTTTT,CATTPWAGELFF
-,17,TRBJ2-2,-,TRBV10-3,TGTGCCATCAGTGAGCGACACGGGTCCCCAGGACCCGGGGAGCTGTTTTTT,CAISERHGSPGPGELFF
-,14,TRBJ2-1,TRBD2,TRBV20-1,TGCAGTGCTAGGGTGGCGGGAGTTTACAATGAGCAGTTCTTC,CSARVAGVYNEQFF
few,13,TRBJ2-1,-,TRBV3-1,TGTGCCAGCAGCCAAGTTTGGTCCAATGAGCAGTTCTTC,CASSQVWSNEQFF
many,13,TRBJ1-2,-,TRBV7-2,TGTGCCAGCACCGGGTCGATTAACTATGGCTACACCTTC,CASTGSINYGYTF
few,12,TRBJ1-5,-,TRBV12-3/TRBV12-4,TGTGCCAGCAGTATACAGGGACAGCCCCAGCATTTT,CASSIQGQPQHF
few,15,TRBJ1-6,TRBD1,TRBV28,TGTGCCAGCAGTCGTAGGACAGGACGGAATTCACCCCTCCACTTT,CASSRRTGRNSPLHF
-,15,TRBJ2-6,-,TRBV28,TGTGCCAGCACCGACACAGTCTCTGGGGCCAACGTCCTGACTTTC,CASTDTVSGANVLTF
-,15,TRBJ2-1,TRBD1,TRBV10-3,TGTGCCACAGAAATGGGACAGGGTGGATCCAATGAGCAGTTCTTC,CATEMGQGGSNEQFF
-,12,TRBJ1-1,-,TRBV12-3/TRBV12-4,TGTGCCAGCAACAAGGGAGGGACTGAAGCTTTCTTT,CASNKGGTEAFF
few,14,TRBJ2-3,TRBD1,TRBV7-2,TGTGCCAGCAGCTTTCGACAGGGCCCAGATACGCAGTATTTT,CASSFRQGPDTQYF
many,14,TRBJ2-4,TRBD1,TRBV20-1,TGCAGTGCTAGAGATTCGACAGGGAGAAACATTCAGTACTTC,CSARDSTGRNIQYF
-,15,TRBJ2-5,-,TRBV24-1,TGTGCCACCAGTGATTTTCGGGGGGCCTCAGAGACCCAGTACTTC,CATSDFRGASETQYF
many,11,TRBJ2-3,-,TRBV29-1,TGCAGCGTTATGGCTGGCAATACGCAGTATTTT,CSVMAGNTQYF
many,15,TRBJ2-7,TRBD2,TRBV9,TGTGCCAGCAGCGGAGGGACTAGCGGGGGTAGCGAGCAGTACTTC,CASSGGTSGGSEQYF
-,14,TRBJ1-3,TRBD1,TRBV20-1,TGCAGTGCTAATCAGGGGGGTGCTGGAAACACCATATATTTT,CSANQGGAGNTIYF
once,15,TRBJ2-3,TRBD2,TRBV7-2,TGTGCCAGCAGCTCATTAGCGGGATCAGCAGATACGCAGTATTTT,CASSSLAGSADTQYF
few,15,TRBJ2-5,-,TRBV6-5,TGTGCCAGCAGTTACTCGATGGGGATTCAAGAGACCCAGTACTTC,CASSYSMGIQETQYF
few,13,TRBJ2-7,-,TRBV27,TGTGCCAGCAGTAGCGACATTAGGGGCGAGCAGTACTTC,CASSSDIRGEQYF
few,13,TRBJ2-3,TRBD1,TRBV7-9,TGTGCCAGCAGCGAGACAGGGGGTAATACGCAGTATTTT,CASSETGGNTQYF
many,17,TRBJ2-5,-,TRBV28,TGTGCCAGCAGCCCACCCGGCGGGGAGCCCAGTCAAGAGACCCAGTACTTC,CASSPPGGEPSQETQYF
few,16,TRBJ2-5,-,TRBV7-9,TGTGCCAGCAGCTTAGGGGGGCAGGGTTTTTCGGAGACCCAGTACTTC,CASSLGGQGFSETQYF
few,16,TRBJ2-5,-,TRBV7-9,TGTGCCAGCAGCTACGGTCCGGGGGCAGGGGGAGAGACCCAGTACTTC,CASSYGPGAGGETQYF
-,15,TRBJ1-1,-,TRBV5-5,TGTGCCAGCAGCTCGACCCCCACAGTGAACACTGAAGCTTTCTTT,CASSSTPTVNTEAFF
few,15,TRBJ1-1,-,TRBV7-2,TGTGCCAGCAGCTTAGAAGTTTGGGTGAACACTGAAGCTTTCTTT,CASSLEVWVNTEAFF
-,16,TRBJ1-6,-,TRBV5-6,TGTGCCACTTCGAGGGGCTGGAGCTCCTATAATTCACCCCTCCACTTT,CATSRGWSSYNSPLHF
few,14,TRBJ2-1,TRBD1,TRBV7-9,TGTGCCAGCAGCCCGGTGGCAGGGGGCATTGAGCAGTTCTTC,CASSPVAGGIEQFF
few,13,TRBJ2-5,-,TRBV7-2,TGTGCCAGCAGCTTCACACCTGGTGGGGCCCAGTACTTC,CASSFTPGGAQYF
few,15,TRBJ2-5,-,TRBV21-1,TGTGCCAGCAACTCTACCCCAGGGGACCAAGAGACCCAGTACTTC,CASNSTPGDQETQYF
few,16,TRBJ2-5,-,TRBV7-9,TGTGCCAGCAGCTTCCCGGACAGCCACCAGGGAGAGACCCAGTACTTC,CASSFPDSHQGETQYF
-,15,TRBJ2-1,TRBD2,TRBV29-1,TGCAGCGTTGAAAGCGGGAGAGGGTCCTACAATGAGCAGTTCTTC,CSVESGRGSYNEQFF